This T cell receptor (beta chain) was documented in a study of spatial heterogeneity in lung cancer. Regarding the study as a whole: The study found that ubiquitous and regional expanded TCR counts tracked ubiquitous and regional nonsynonymous mutations, respectively. For tumor T cells, estimated coverage reached only about 7% (alpha) and about 12% (beta). It was found that expanded intratumoral alpha and beta TCR counts tracked tumor mutation counts.

The CDR3 length is 16 residues. V lost 0 bases and J lost 4, with 12 bases in between. Germline CDR1 and CDR2: MGHRA and YSYEKL. Using its own MiXCR run on the 5' RACE reads, TCRdb lists one record per CDR3 protein. Of over 10,000 distinct CDR3 sequences in the sample, 4% to 6% were seen once. Documented time point: sample taken at primary tumor resection. Donation came from some 72 patients with untreated early-stage non-small cell lung cancer. This clonotype was found a few times. Its antigen is undetermined. The rearrangement joins TRBV4-1 to TRBJ2-2, with D perhaps TRBD2 (5 bases). The sequencing here drew on lung tumor tissue, taken at surgery. The receptor comes from a male donor with early-stage non-small cell lung cancer. Written as DNA, the CDR3 is TGCGCCAGCAGCCAAGATTCGTACCGGGGCACCGGGGAGCTGTTTTTT. This encodes CASSQDSYRGTGELFF.